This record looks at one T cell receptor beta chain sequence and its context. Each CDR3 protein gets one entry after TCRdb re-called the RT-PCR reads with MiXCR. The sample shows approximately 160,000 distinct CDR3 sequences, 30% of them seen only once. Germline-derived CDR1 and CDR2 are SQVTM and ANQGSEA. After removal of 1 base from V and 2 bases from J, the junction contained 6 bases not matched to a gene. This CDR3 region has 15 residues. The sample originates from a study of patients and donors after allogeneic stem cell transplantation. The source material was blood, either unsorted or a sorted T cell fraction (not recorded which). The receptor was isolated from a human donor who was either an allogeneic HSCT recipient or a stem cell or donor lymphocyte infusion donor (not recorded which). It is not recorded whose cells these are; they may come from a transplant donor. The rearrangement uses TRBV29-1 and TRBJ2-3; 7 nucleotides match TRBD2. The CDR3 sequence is CSVEGGLADTDTQYF. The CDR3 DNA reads TGCAGCGTTGAAGGGGGCCTAGCGGACACAGATACGCAGTATTTT.